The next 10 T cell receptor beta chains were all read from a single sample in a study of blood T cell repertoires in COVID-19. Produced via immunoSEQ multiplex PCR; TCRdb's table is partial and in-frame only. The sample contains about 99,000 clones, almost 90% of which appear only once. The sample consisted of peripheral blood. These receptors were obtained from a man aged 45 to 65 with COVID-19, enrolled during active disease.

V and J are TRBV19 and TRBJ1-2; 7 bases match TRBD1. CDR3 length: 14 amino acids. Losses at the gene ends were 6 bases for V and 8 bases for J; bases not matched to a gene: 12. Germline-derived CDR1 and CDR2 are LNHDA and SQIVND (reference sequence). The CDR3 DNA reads TGTGCCAGTAGGATCGCCAAGGGGGCAAGGGGCTACACCTTC. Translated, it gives CASRIAKGARGYTF.

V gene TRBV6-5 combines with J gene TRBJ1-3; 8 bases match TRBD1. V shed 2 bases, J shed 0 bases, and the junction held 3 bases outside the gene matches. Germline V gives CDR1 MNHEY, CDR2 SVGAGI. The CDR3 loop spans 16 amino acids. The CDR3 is CASSYTGGFSGNTIYF. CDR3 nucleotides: TGTGCCAGCAGTTACACAGGGGGTTTCTCTGGAAACACCATATATTTT.

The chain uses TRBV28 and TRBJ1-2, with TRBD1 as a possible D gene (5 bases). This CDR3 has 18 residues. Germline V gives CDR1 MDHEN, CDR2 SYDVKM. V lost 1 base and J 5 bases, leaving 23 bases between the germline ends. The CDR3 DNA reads TGTGCCAGCAGTTTATCTGTTCCTTCAGGGAAGGCTCCTTATGGCTACACCTTC. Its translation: CASSLSVPSGKAPYGYTF.

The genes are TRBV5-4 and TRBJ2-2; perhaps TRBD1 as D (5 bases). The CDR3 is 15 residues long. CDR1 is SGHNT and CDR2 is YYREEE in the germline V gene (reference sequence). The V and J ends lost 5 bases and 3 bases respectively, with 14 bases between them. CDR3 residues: CASRFSGLDTGELFF. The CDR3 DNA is TGTGCCAGCAGATTCTCAGGGTTGGACACCGGGGAGCTGTTTTTT.

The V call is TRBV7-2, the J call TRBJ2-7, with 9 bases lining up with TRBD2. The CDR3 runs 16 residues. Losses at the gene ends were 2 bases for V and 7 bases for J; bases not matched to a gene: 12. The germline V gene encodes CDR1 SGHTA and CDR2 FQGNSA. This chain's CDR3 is CASSLTQAGGPQEQYF. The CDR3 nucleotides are TGTGCCAGCAGCTTAACCCAGGCGGGGGGGCCTCAGGAGCAGTACTTC.

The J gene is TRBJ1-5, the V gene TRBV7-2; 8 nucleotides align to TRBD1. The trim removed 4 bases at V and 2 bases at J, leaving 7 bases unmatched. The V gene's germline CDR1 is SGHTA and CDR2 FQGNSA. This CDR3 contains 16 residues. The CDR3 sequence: CASSSYGTGGNQPQHF. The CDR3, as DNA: TGTGCCAGCAGCTCCTACGGGACAGGCGGCAATCAGCCCCAGCATTTT.

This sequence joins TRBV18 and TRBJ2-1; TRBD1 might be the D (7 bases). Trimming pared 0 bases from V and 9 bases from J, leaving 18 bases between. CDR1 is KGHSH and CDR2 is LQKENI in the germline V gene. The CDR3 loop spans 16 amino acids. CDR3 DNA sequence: TGTGCCAGCTCACCACCCCCTCAGGGGGGCGATGGTGAGCAGTTCTTC. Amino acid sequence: CASSPPPQGGDGEQFF.

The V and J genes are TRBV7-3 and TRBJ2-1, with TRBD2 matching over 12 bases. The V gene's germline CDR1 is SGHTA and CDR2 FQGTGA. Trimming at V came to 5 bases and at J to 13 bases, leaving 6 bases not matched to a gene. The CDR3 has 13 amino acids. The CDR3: CASSTRLAGAQFF. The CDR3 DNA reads TGTGCCAGCAGCACTAGACTAGCGGGGGCCCAGTTCTTC. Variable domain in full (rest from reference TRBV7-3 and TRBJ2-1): GAGVSQTPSNKVTEKGKYVELRCDPISGHTALYWYRQSLGQGPEFLIYFQGTGAADDSGLPNDRFFAVRPEGSVSTLKIQRTERGDSAVYLCASSTRLAGAQFFGPGTRLTVL.

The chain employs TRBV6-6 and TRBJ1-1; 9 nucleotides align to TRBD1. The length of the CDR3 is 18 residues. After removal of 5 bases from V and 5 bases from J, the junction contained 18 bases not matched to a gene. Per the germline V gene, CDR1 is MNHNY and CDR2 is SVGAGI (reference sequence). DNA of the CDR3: TGTGCCAGCAGTCTCCGCTCTTCTCACAGGGGGCTGTTGACTGAAGCTTTCTTT. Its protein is CASSLRSSHRGLLTEAFF.

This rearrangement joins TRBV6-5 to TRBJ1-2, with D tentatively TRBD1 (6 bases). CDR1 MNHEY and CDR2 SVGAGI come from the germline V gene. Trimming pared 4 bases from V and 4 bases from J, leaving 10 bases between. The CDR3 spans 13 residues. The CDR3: CASSLQGTYGYTF. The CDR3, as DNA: TGTGCCAGCAGTTTACAGGGCACCTATGGCTACACCTTC.